The 32 T cell receptor beta chains below were found in one sample sequenced in a study of beta chain features in type 1 diabetes. Findings and limits, study-wide: Shorter TCRB CDR3s, moderately but significantly so, were found in Type 1 diabetes patients in all four CD4+ subsets.

Reverse transcribing all isolated RNA meant expressed TCRB transcripts were sequenced. The table came from immunoSEQ multiplex PCR; TCRdb's copy has only in-frame clones and leaves some out. This sample has over 200,000 clones, with 11% found just once. No antigen has been assigned to these receptors. The sequencing input was naive CD4+ T cells from blood. The receptors originated from a man aged 25 to 45 with type 1 diabetes.

The V gene is TRBV18, the J gene TRBJ1-4; D remains unclear. Germline V gives CDR1 KGHSH, CDR2 LQKENI. V lost 1 base and J lost 3, with 6 bases in between. The CDR3 is made up of 14 amino acids. CDR3: CASSPQAANEKLFF. Here the CDR3 DNA reads TGTGCCAGCTCACCACAGGCGGCTAATGAAAAACTGTTTTTT.

This chain links TRBV4-2 with TRBJ2-7; 7 nucleotides agree with TRBD1. V shed 4 bases, J shed 3 bases, and the junction held 6 bases outside the gene matches. The CDR3 totals 14 residues. CDR1 is LGHNA and CDR2 is YNFKEQ in the germline V gene. The CDR3 DNA follows: TGTGCCAGCAGCCTCGGCACAGGGGTCTACGAGCAGTACTTC. It codes for CASSLGTGVYEQYF.

This clone was observed a few times. V gene TRBV5-1 combines with J gene TRBJ2-2, with a tentative D call TRBD2 (5 bases). From germline, CDR1 is SGHRS and CDR2 YFSETQ. Trimming stripped 2 bases from V and 1 base from J, with 12 bases between. This CDR3 is built from 16 residues. CDR3 in amino acids: CASSFPGSRNTGELFF. The CDR3 nucleotides are TGCGCCAGCAGCTTCCCTGGGAGTCGGAACACCGGGGAGCTGTTTTTT.

There are a few counts of this clone. The rearrangement links TRBV7-2 to TRBJ2-3; TRBD1 matches 7 bases. After removal of 3 bases from V and 1 base from J, the junction contained 4 bases not matched to a gene. The CDR3 sequence is 15 residues long. Germline CDR1 and CDR2: SGHTA and FQGNSA. The CDR3 loop reads CASSFRTGGTDTQYF. CDR3 sequence (DNA): TGTGCCAGCAGCTTCCGGACAGGCGGCACAGATACGCAGTATTTT.

This clone was found a few times. V is TRBV9 and J is TRBJ2-7; TRBD1 matches at 10 bases. Germline V lookup: CDR1 SGDLS, CDR2 YYNGEE. Germline trimming cut 4 bases from V and 3 bases from J; bases unmatched to any gene: 1. The CDR3 is made up of 13 amino acids. CDR3 sequence (DNA): TGTGCCAGCAGCAGGACAGGGGGCTACGAGCAGTACTTC. As protein: CASSRTGGYEQYF.

The chain is built from TRBV5-6 and TRBJ1-6; D perhaps matches TRBD1 (6 bases). The germline V and J ends were trimmed by 4 bases and 13 bases, with 15 bases remaining between them. CDR1 and CDR2 (germline): SGHDT, YYEEEE. The CDR3 runs 13 residues. CDR3 loop: CASSPGTTRPLHF. The CDR3 bases are TGTGCCAGCAGCCCCGGGACAACCAGGCCCCTCCACTTT.

This rearrangement joins TRBV19 to TRBJ1-5; maybe TRBD1 (5 bases). CDR3 length: 15 residues. V dropped 4 bases and J dropped 2 bases, with 12 bases sitting between them. Germline V lookup: CDR1 LNHDA, CDR2 SQIVND (reference sequence). The CDR3 nucleotides read TGTGCCAGTAGTAGGGAGGGGTTGCGCAATCAGCCCCAGCATTTT. Its translation: CASSREGLRNQPQHF.

This clone was picked up a small number of times. V gene TRBV5-1 combines with J gene TRBJ1-2; a possible D gene is TRBD1 (5 bases). V dropped 5 bases and J dropped 6 bases, with 11 bases sitting between them. The germline V gene encodes CDR1 SGHRS and CDR2 YFSETQ. CDR3 length: 12 amino acids. This CDR3 reads CASSLAGNGYTF. The CDR3 region has the DNA TGCGCCAGCAGTCTGGCAGGGAATGGCTACACCTTC.

This clone was observed a few times. The chain employs TRBV19 and TRBJ1-1; 11 nucleotides align to TRBD1. The CDR3 loop spans 16 amino acids. In germline, CDR1 is LNHDA, CDR2 SQIVND (reference sequence). The J segment lost 6 bases and the V segment lost 5 bases, leaving 11 bases of the junction unmatched. CDR3 region: CASSPTPGTGGPEAFF. The DNA of the CDR3 is TGTGCCAGTAGTCCAACCCCGGGGACAGGGGGGCCTGAAGCTTTCTTT.

This rearrangement joins TRBV6-6 to TRBJ2-5; TRBD1 matches 8 bases. From germline, CDR1 is MNHNY and CDR2 SVGAGI (reference sequence). The CDR3 loop spans 15 amino acids. The trim removed 2 bases at V and 2 bases at J, leaving 4 bases unmatched. The CDR3 DNA sequence: TGTGCCAGCAGTTACGCGGACAGGGCACAAGAGACCCAGTACTTC. It codes for CASSYADRAQETQYF.

The V gene is TRBV29-1, the J gene TRBJ1-5; 11 positions agree with TRBD1. The CDR3 is made up of 16 amino acids. The germline CDR1 and CDR2 sequences are SQVTM and ANQGSEA. The trim removed 6 bases at V and 4 bases at J, leaving 11 bases unmatched. In DNA, the CDR3 is TGCAGCGTCGGGACAGGGGGGTCTCTAGGGAATCAGCCCCAGCATTTT. Its translation: CSVGTGGSLGNQPQHF.

This clone was detected a few times. V usage is TRBV10-2 and J usage is TRBJ2-7; TRBD1 agrees at 10 bases. The CDR3 sequence is 14 residues long. The germline V gene encodes CDR1 WSHSY and CDR2 SAAADI. Trimming at V came to 6 bases and at J to 5 bases, leaving 7 bases not matched to a gene. CDR3 nucleotides: TGCGCCAGCAGACACCGGGACAGGGGTCACGAGCAGTACTTC. Its translation is CASRHRDRGHEQYF.

This clone was seen only a few times. The chain couples TRBV5-4 to TRBJ1-2; 7 nucleotides line up with TRBD1. CDR3 size: 15 residues. The V gene end was trimmed by 4 bases and the J gene end by 8 bases; junction bases not matched to a gene: 14. CDR1 is SGHNT and CDR2 is YYREEE in the germline V gene (reference sequence). The CDR3 DNA reads TGTGCCAGCAGCGATCCTCTAGGAGGGGGCCGCGGCTACACCTTC. This translates into CASSDPLGGGRGYTF.

The chain recombines TRBV30 with TRBJ2-7, with 8 bases identical to TRBD1. The CDR3 contains 12 residues. V lost 7 bases to trimming and J lost 0 bases; unmatched junction nucleotides: 2. Germline CDR1 and CDR2: GTSNPN and SVGIG (reference sequence). The CDR3 here is CAFDRGSYEQYF. The CDR3 DNA is TGTGCCTTCGACAGGGGCTCCTACGAGCAGTACTTC. Together with reference TRBV30 and TRBJ2-7, the CDR3 gives the full variable domain: SQTIHQWPATLVQPVGSPLSLECTVEGTSNPNLYWYRQAAGRGLQLLFYSVGIGQISSEVPQNLSASRPQDRQFILSSKKLLLSDSGFYLCAFDRGSYEQYFGPGTRLTVT.

This sequence joins TRBV11-1 and TRBJ1-3; a possible D gene is TRBD1 (6 bases). The V and J ends lost 5 bases and 3 bases respectively, with 11 bases between them. Germline V gene sequence: CDR1 SGHAT, CDR2 FQDESV (reference sequence). This CDR3 has 14 residues. CDR3 nucleotide sequence: TGTGCCAGCAGCCCGACGGACAGTGGAAACACCATATATTTT. It specifies CASSPTDSGNTIYF.

This clone was seen a few times. Mismatch with germline at one junction end may stem from a read error. V is TRBV7-9 and J is TRBJ2-7, with 9 positions matching TRBD2. There are 15 residues in the CDR3. Germline V gene sequence: CDR1 SEHNR, CDR2 FQNEAQ (reference sequence). The DNA for the CDR3 is TGTGCCAGCAGCTTAACGCGGGGGGGCTCCCACGAGCAGTACTTC. Protein sequence: CASSLTRGGSHEQYF.

The chain uses TRBV30 and TRBJ2-1, with 11 bases identical to TRBD1. V dropped 4 bases and J dropped 0; count of bases not matched to a gene: 11. The CDR3 spans 18 residues. Germline assignment: CDR1 GTSNPN and CDR2 SVGIG (reference sequence). CDR3 loop: CAWTRDRGFLSSYNEQFF. In nucleotides, the CDR3 is TGTGCCTGGACCCGGGACAGGGGGTTCTTGAGCTCCTACAATGAGCAGTTCTTC.

This chain links TRBV28 with TRBJ2-7; the D gene is possibly TRBD2 (5 bases). Trimming removed 10 bases at V and 3 bases at J, with 16 bases between. The CDR3 consists of 13 residues. CDR1 and CDR2 (germline): MDHEN, SYDVKM. CDR3 bases: TGTGCCACCGGGGTTGGGCAGCACTACGAGCAGTACTTC. Its protein is CATGVGQHYEQYF.

This clone has only a few counts. V is TRBV7-6 and J is TRBJ1-1, with a weak D call TRBD1 (6 bases). The germline V and J ends were trimmed by 1 base and 9 bases, with 15 bases remaining between them. Per germline, CDR1 SGHVS and CDR2 FNYEAQ. CDR3 length equals 14 residues. The CDR3 region has the DNA TGTGCCAGCAGCTTAGGGGGGCAAAGAGAGAAAGCTTTCTTT. Translated: CASSLGGQREKAFF.

This clone was seen only a few times. The chain is built from TRBV27 and TRBJ1-5; maybe TRBD1 (6 bases). CDR1 MNHEY and CDR2 SMNVEV come from the germline V gene (reference sequence). V lost 0 bases and J 5 bases, leaving 11 bases between the germline ends. The CDR3 sequence is 15 residues long. The CDR3 loop is CASSLSGHRYQPQHF. The CDR3 DNA is TGTGCCAGCAGTTTATCGGGACACCGGTATCAGCCCCAGCATTTT.

This chain connects TRBV25-1 to TRBJ1-4; D call uncertain. V was shortened by 3 bases and J by 7 bases, with 6 bases between the two germline ends. There are 12 residues in the CDR3. Germline CDR1 MGHDK, CDR2 SYGVNS. CDR3 residues: CASSEEREKLFF. The CDR3 DNA is TGTGCCAGCAGTGAGGAGCGTGAAAAACTGTTTTTT.

J is TRBJ1-6 and V is TRBV9, with TRBD1 matching over 8 bases. After removal of 3 bases from V and 7 bases from J, the junction contained 6 bases not matched to a gene. The CDR3 runs 15 residues. The germline gives CDR1 SGDLS, CDR2 YYNGEE. The CDR3 coding sequence is TGTGCCAGCAGCGACTACAGGGGGAACAATTCACCCCTCCACTTT. Translated: CASSDYRGNNSPLHF.

The V and J genes are TRBV19 and TRBJ2-3; 13 nucleotides match TRBD2. Germline-derived CDR1 and CDR2 are LNHDA and SQIVND (reference sequence). J was trimmed by 6 bases and V by 7 bases; bases with no gene match: 4. The CDR3 is made up of 14 amino acids. The CDR3 DNA sequence: TGTGCCAGTAAGGGACTAGCGGGATCCGATACGCAGTATTTT. It encodes CASKGLAGSDTQYF. Combining the CDR3 with reference TRBV19 and TRBJ2-3 gives the whole variable domain DGGITQSPKYLFRKEGQNVTLSCEQNLNHDAMYWYRQDPGQGLRLIYYSQIVNDFQKGDIAEGYSVSREKKESFPLTVTSAQKNPTAFYLCASKGLAGSDTQYFGPGTRLTVL.

The chain recombines TRBV18 with TRBJ1-1, with D possibly TRBD1 on 5 matching bases. Looked up from germline, CDR1 is KGHSH and CDR2 is LQKENI. This CDR3 comprises 15 residues. V was pared by 6 bases and J by 2 bases, with 16 bases between. The CDR3 DNA follows: TGTGCCAGCTCCCGGACCCCGGGGGGTAACACTGAAGCTTTCTTT. Its protein product is CASSRTPGGNTEAFF.

This chain uses TRBV5-1 with TRBJ1-6, with TRBD1 as a possible D gene (6 bases). Germline CDR1 is SGHRS and CDR2 is YFSETQ. The CDR3 is 14 amino acids. Trimming pared 0 bases from V and 13 bases from J, leaving 14 bases between. The CDR3 region is CASSLGQVENPLHF. The CDR3 DNA reads as TGCGCCAGCAGCTTGGGACAGGTGGAAAACCCCCTCCACTTT.

The CDR3 sequence is CASSSSGRTDTQYF. The CDR3 bases are TGTGCCAGCAGCTCAAGCGGCCGAACAGATACGCAGTATTTT. The gene calls are TRBV11-1 and TRBJ2-3; maybe TRBD2 (5 bases). Trimming took 4 bases from V and 3 from J, leaving 11 bases between them. The CDR3 is made up of 14 amino acids. Germline V gene data show CDR1 as SGHAT and CDR2 as FQDESV (reference sequence).

The chain uses TRBV19 and TRBJ1-5, with D unresolved. This CDR3 region has 15 residues. Per germline, CDR1 LNHDA and CDR2 SQIVND (reference sequence). Trimming took off 6 bases at V and 1 base at J, with 13 bases between the two ends. The CDR3 region has the DNA TGTGCCAGTAGCCGGAGGTGGGCGAGCAATCAGCCCCAGCATTTT. Translating gives CASSRRWASNQPQHF.

The chain combines TRBV4-1 with TRBJ2-6; D perhaps matches TRBD2 (6 bases). Germline CDR1 and CDR2: MGHRA and YSYEKL. The CDR3 has 17 amino acids. The V end lost 4 bases, the J end lost 1 base, and 14 bases lay between the germline ends. The CDR3 DNA reads as TGCGCCAGCAGCCCCTGGGACCGGGGGTCTGGGGCCAACGTCCTGACTTTC. Translation: CASSPWDRGSGANVLTF.

This clone was seen more than once but under ten times. The chain links TRBV27 to TRBJ2-3; unclear D gene. This CDR3 has 14 residues. Germline-derived CDR1 and CDR2 are MNHEY and SMNVEV (reference sequence). With 7 bases removed from V and 7 bases from J, the gap between germline ends came to 18 bases. CDR3 nucleotides: TGTGCCAGCAAAGCGAACCCCACTGGGTATACGCAGTATTTT. It yields the protein CASKANPTGYTQYF.

The chain carries TRBV28 and TRBJ1-6, with 9 bases fitting TRBD1. Trimming at V came to 5 bases and at J to 13 bases, leaving 9 bases not matched to a gene. The V gene's germline CDR1 is MDHEN and CDR2 SYDVKM. This CDR3 comprises 14 residues. CDR3 loop: CASSPGQGTGPLHF. The CDR3 coding sequence is TGTGCCAGCAGTCCGGGACAGGGCACGGGGCCCCTCCACTTT.

The CDR3 region has the DNA TGTGCCAGCAGCCGGGACAGGGGGGACGAAAAACTGTTTTTT. Translation gives CASSRDRGDEKLFF. J is TRBJ1-4 and V is TRBV2; 11 nucleotides match TRBD1. Trimming at V came to 6 bases and at J to 8 bases, leaving 5 bases not matched to a gene. Germline V gene data show CDR1 as SNHLY and CDR2 as FYNNEI. This CDR3 is built from 14 residues.

This clone was seen more than once but under ten times. The rearrangement links TRBV7-9 to TRBJ1-2, with 7 bases fitting TRBD1. Germline CDR1 is SEHNR and CDR2 is FQNEAQ (reference sequence). CDR3 length: 13 residues. V was pared by 4 bases and J by 3 bases, with 2 bases of the junction left unmatched. This CDR3 is CASSSGTDYGYTF. CDR3 bases: TGTGCCAGCAGCTCCGGGACAGACTATGGCTACACCTTC.